Here is one T cell receptor (beta chain) with its context. This clonotype appeared many times. Its antigen specificity is not known. It has no much larger one-base neighbor in the sample; base qualities were not kept. The source of the sample is a study of spatial heterogeneity in lung cancer (dated by TCRdb to the late 2010s). For context, the study as a whole: Samples were obtained from over 70 patients with early-stage, untreated non-small cell lung cancer from the lung TRACERx cohort. Follow-up PBMC samples were sequenced whenever available, and the median time to follow-up was roughly 2 years after resection. More beta-chain than alpha-chain transcripts were consistently detected, likely reflecting higher beta-chain transcript abundance. In the raw uncorrected reads, each unique combination of TCR and UMI appeared on average more than ten times. TCR alpha and beta repertoires were quantitatively compared across multiple tumor regions, matched nontumor lung and blood in non-small cell lung cancer. Nonsynonymous mutation counts, determined by whole-exome sequencing of tumor tissue, were related to TCR repertoire features. Both alpha and beta chains were TCR-sequenced in 200 to 250 tumor regions, roughly 70 matched nontumor lung samples and around 54 PBMC samples obtained at surgery.

The time point label for this specimen denotes: blood at routine non-recurrence follow-up after resection. For TCR sequencing, whole RNA was extracted from tumor and nontumor lung tissue, or from cryopreserved PBMC samples, and no cell sorting was done. Only patients with enough RNA available from two or more tumor regions were chosen for TCR sequencing. Study-level results and caveats: Confirming at a functional level the hypothesis that regional TCRs recognize regional mutations was considered to require additional single-cell paired TCR alpha and beta sequencing. Only roughly 15 patients were included in comparisons of baseline and follow-up blood repertoires. Ubiquitous expanded tumor TCRs were found in blood more often at tumor resection than at routine follow-up.

V is cut back by 7 bases and J by 6 bases, with 15 bases in the junction unmatched. The CDR3 starts with the cysteine, ends with the phenylalanine, and has 15 residues. Only CDR3 DNA is held: 45 bases, read in frame from base 1. CDR1 and CDR2 were assigned from the germline V gene as SGHRS and YFSETQ. Libraries were constructed by 5' RACE. The data were produced on a NextSeq 500. To allow correction of PCR and sequencing errors, the TCR library protocol tagged every TCR cDNA molecule with a unique molecular identifier. On the authors' methods: TCR identification, UMI-based error correction and CDR3 extraction were performed with Decombinator tools. TCRs above a frequency of 2 per 1,000, corresponding to the top 1% of the tumor frequency distribution, were defined as expanded. Renyi diversity was calculated using the R vegan package after each repertoire was subsampled 100 times to 5,000 TCRs. To build CDR3 similarity networks, amino acid triplet string-kernel similarity was used, and CDR3s were connected when their pairwise similarity was above 0.82. TCRdb redid the processing of the public reads, applying fastp at Q25 and MiXCR, and retained in-frame beta chains. Entries are consolidated by CDR3 protein sequence, retaining the most common genes and DNA. The V and J calls were determined by TCRdb, not by the authors. The table for this sample lists about 38,000 distinct CDR3 sequences; around 6.9% of them were counted only once. The top ten hold roughly a tenth of the sample.

The sequencing used PBMCs, collected at follow-up. The receptor was derived from a male donor with early-stage non-small cell lung cancer. The chain joins TRBV5-1 to TRBJ2-7; TRBD1 aligns with 8 central bases. The nucleotide sequence reads as follows: TGCGCCAGCGCTTCCCGGACAGGGACCTTCGGCGAGCAGTACTTC. Its product reads: CASASRTGTFGEQYF. When the CDR3 is completed using the reference TRBV5-1 and TRBJ2-7 genes on either side, the full variable domain is KAGVTQTPRYLIKTRGQQVTLSCSPISGHRSVSWYQQTPGQGLQFLFEYFSETQRNKGNFPGRFSGRQFSNSRSEMNVSTLELGDSALYLCASASRTGTFGEQYFGPGTRLTVT.